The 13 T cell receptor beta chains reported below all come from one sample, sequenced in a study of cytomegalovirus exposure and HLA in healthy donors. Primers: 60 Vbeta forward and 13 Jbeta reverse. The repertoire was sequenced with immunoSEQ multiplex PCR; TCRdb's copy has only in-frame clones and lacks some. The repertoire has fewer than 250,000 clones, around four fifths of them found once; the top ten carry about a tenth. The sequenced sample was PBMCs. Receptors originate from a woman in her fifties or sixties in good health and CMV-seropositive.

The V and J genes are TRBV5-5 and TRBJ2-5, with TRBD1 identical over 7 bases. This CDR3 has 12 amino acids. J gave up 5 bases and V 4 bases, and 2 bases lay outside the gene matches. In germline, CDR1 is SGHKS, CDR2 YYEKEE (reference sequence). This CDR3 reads CASSPTGETQYF. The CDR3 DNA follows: TGTGCCAGCAGCCCGACAGGGGAGACCCAGTACTTC.

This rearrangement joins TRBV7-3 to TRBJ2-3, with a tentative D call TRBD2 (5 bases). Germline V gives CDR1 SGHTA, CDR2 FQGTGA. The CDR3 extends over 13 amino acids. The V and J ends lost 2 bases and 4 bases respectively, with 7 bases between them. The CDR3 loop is CASSLAGADTQYF. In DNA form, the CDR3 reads TGTGCCAGCAGCTTAGCGGGCGCAGATACGCAGTATTTT.

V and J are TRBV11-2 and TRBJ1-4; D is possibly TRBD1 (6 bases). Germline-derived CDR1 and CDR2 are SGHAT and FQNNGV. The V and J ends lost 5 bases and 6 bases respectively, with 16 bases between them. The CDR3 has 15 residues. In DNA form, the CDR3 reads TGTGCCAGCAGCCCGAGTTGGGGGCAAGATGAAAAACTGTTTTTT. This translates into CASSPSWGQDEKLFF.

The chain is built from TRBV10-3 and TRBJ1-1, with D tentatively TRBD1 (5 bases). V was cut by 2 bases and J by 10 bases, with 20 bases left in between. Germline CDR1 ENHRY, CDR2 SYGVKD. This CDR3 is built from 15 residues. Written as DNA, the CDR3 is TGTGCCATCAGTGAGGCCTCGGGGGGGGTACGAGGAGCTTTCTTT. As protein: CAISEASGGVRGAFF.

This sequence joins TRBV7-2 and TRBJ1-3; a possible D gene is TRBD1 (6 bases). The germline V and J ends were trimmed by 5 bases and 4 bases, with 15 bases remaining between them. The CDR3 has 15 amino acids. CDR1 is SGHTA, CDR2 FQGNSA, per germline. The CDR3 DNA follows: TGTGCCAGCAGCCCAGGGGCCGGGGAGGGAAACACCATATATTTT. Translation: CASSPGAGEGNTIYF.

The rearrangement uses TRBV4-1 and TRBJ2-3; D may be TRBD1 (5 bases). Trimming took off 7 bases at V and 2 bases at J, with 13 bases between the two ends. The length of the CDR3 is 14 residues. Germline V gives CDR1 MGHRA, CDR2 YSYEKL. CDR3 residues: CASTSQGSTDTQYF. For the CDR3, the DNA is TGCGCCAGCACCTCCCAGGGATCCACAGATACGCAGTATTTT.

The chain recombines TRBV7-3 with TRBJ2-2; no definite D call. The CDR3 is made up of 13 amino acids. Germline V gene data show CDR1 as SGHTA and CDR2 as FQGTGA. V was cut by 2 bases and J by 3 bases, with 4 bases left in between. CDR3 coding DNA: TGTGCCAGCAGCTTATCCTACACCGGGGAGCTGTTTTTT. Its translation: CASSLSYTGELFF.

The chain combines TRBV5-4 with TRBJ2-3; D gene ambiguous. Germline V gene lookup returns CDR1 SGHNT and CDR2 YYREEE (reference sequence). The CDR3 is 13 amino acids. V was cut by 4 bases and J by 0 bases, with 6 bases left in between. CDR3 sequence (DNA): TGTGCCAGCAGCCACACCAGCACAGATACGCAGTATTTT. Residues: CASSHTSTDTQYF.

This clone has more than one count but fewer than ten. Written as DNA, the CDR3 is TGTGCCAGCAGTGTAATACAGGGGACTAATGAAAAACTGTTTTTT. Its translation: CASSVIQGTNEKLFF. The V and J genes are TRBV6-1 and TRBJ1-4; TRBD1 matches at 7 bases. Per the germline V gene, CDR1 is MNHNS and CDR2 is SASEGT. The V gene end was trimmed by 4 bases and the J gene end by 2 bases; junction bases not matched to a gene: 4. The CDR3 has 15 amino acids.

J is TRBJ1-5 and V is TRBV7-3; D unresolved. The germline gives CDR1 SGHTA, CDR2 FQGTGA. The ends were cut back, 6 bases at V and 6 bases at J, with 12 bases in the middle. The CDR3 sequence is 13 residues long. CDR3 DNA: TGTGCCAGCAGACCAAACGGGGTTCAGCCCCAGCATTTT. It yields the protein CASRPNGVQPQHF.

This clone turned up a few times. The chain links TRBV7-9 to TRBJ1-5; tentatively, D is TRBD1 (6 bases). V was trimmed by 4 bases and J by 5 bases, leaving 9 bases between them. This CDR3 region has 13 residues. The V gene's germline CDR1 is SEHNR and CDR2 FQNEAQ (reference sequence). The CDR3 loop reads CASSYNRDQPQHF. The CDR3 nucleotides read TGTGCCAGCAGCTACAACAGGGATCAGCCCCAGCATTTT.

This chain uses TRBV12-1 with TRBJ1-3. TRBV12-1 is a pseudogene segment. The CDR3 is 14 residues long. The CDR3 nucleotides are TGTGCCAGCATGATGGGGGGGGGAAGAAACACCATATATTTT. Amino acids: CASMMGGGRNTIYF.

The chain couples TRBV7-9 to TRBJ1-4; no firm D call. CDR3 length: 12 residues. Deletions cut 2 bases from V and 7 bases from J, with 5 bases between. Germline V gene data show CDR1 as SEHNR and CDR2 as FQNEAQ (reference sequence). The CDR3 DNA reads TGTGCCAGCAGCTTAAGCGGTGAAAAACTGTTTTTT. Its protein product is CASSLSGEKLFF.